This TCR beta chain appears in the sequencing data of a study of T cells in Graves' hyperthyroidism and ophthalmopathy. Study results and caveats: Ophthalmopathy and stable hyperthyroidism were told apart by a 13 V-J model. With a median lead of 6.5 months before onset, the model predicted ophthalmopathy.

Only one count was recorded for this clonotype. The antigen is undetermined. It was RNA transcripts that yielded the amplified TCR beta CDR3 regions. In the first-round RT-PCR of the TCR CDR3, the HTBI primer set was used. TCRdb recomputed calls from the multiplex PCR reads with MiXCR, one row per CDR3 protein. This table has more than 550,000 distinct CDR3 sequences, 45% appearing once. The germline gives CDR1 SQVTM, CDR2 ANQGSEA. V lost 4 bases, J lost 6 bases, and 15 bases lay in between. The CDR3 totals 13 residues. The material sequenced was peripheral blood or thyroid tissue (not recorded which). This chain uses TRBV29-1 with TRBJ1-1; perhaps TRBD1 as D (6 bases). The source is an adult man with Graves' disease, either hyperthyroidism or ophthalmopathy (not recorded which). The CDR3 DNA reads TGCAGCGTTGTCTCACAGGGTAGGGCTGAAGCTTTCTTT. Its translation: CSVVSQGRAEAFF.